The rows below give T cell receptor beta chains drawn from one sample of a study of blood T cell repertoires in COVID-19. Here immunoSEQ multiplex PCR was the method, and the copy in TCRdb shows in-frame clones only, minus some. There are some 150,000 clones in the sample; about 88% occur only once, and 6% to 7.5% lies in the top ten. Specimen: peripheral blood. The receptors come from a woman aged 80 or over in a cohort sampled during active or convalescent COVID-19. CDR3s include the opening cysteine and the closing phenylalanine or tryptophan. A D gene is named only where the DNA matches it firmly. Clone size appears in some rows only: once, few, many, or a class for an expanded clone.

d_gene	v_gene	j_gene	abundance	CDR3nt	CDR3aa
.	TRBV19	TRBJ1-1	.	TGTGCCAGTAGTAAGCGACAGCTGAACACTGAAGCTTTCTTT	CASSKRQLNTEAFF
.	TRBV6-5	TRBJ2-5	.	TGTGCCAGCAGGCCCCCCACAGGTCAAGAGACCCAGTACTTC	CASRPPTGQETQYF
TRBD1	TRBV30	TRBJ1-3	few	TGTGCCTGGACTCCAGGGGGCCATGGAAACACCATATATTTT	CAWTPGGHGNTIYF
TRBD1	TRBV4-1	TRBJ1-1	.	TGCGCCAGCAGCCAACCGGGACAGCCGAACACTGAAGCTTTCTTT	CASSQPGQPNTEAFF
TRBD1	TRBV5-1	TRBJ2-3	.	TGCGCCAGCAGCGCGGACAGGGGGACAGATACGCAGTATTTT	CASSADRGTDTQYF
.	TRBV10-2	TRBJ1-2	.	TGCGCCAGCAGTGCAGGGAACTATGGCTACACCTTC	CASSAGNYGYTF
TRBD1	TRBV6-6	TRBJ1-6	.	TGTGCCAGCAGTTACGAGACAGGGCGTAATTCACCCCTCCACTTT	CASSYETGRNSPLHF
.	TRBV25-1	TRBJ2-3	.	TGTGCCAGCAGTGGTCTCGGTGGAGGGCCCACAGATACGCAGTATTTT	CASSGLGGGPTDTQYF
.	TRBV4-1	TRBJ1-1	few	TGCGCCAGCAGCCAAGCCCCGACATTAGGCACTGAAGCTTTCTTT	CASSQAPTLGTEAFF
.	TRBV19	TRBJ1-5	once	TGTGCCAGTAGTATCTATGGTGGAGTAGTTAGCAATCAGCCCCAGCATTTT	CASSIYGGVVSNQPQHF
TRBD1	TRBV5-1	TRBJ1-2	.	TGCGCCAGCAGCTTCGGGACAGGGGGCGCCAGCTATGGCTACACCTTC	CASSFGTGGASYGYTF
TRBD1	TRBV4-3	TRBJ1-2	.	TGCGCCAGCAGCCTGGGACAGTACTATGGCTACACCTTC	CASSLGQYYGYTF
TRBD1	TRBV20-1	TRBJ1-1	.	TGCAGTGCGAGTAGACAGGGGGCGCCGAGCACTGAAGCTTTCTTT	CSASRQGAPSTEAFF
.	TRBV6-1	TRBJ1-2	.	TGTGCCAGCAGTGAAAACCCCAGGGATGGCTACACCTTC	CASSENPRDGYTF
TRBD1	TRBV10-2	TRBJ1-5	.	TGCGCCAGCAGTGAGGACAGGGTTCAGCCCCAGCATTTT	CASSEDRVQPQHF
TRBD2	TRBV3-1/TRBV3-2	TRBJ2-1	many	TGTGCCAGCAGCCCGACCGCGGGGGGACGGGATGAGCAGTTCTTC	CASSPTAGGRDEQFF
TRBD2	TRBV28	TRBJ2-1	.	TGTGCCAGCAGAACCTCGGGCCTAGCGGGGGGACTCTACAATGAGCAGTTCTTC	CASRTSGLAGGLYNEQFF
TRBD1	TRBV30	TRBJ1-5	.	TGTGCCTGGAGTGACAGGGGGCGTGCGGGCAATCAGCCCCAGCATTTT	CAWSDRGRAGNQPQHF
TRBD1	TRBV2	TRBJ2-4	.	TGTGCCAGCAGTGATGCGGGGGCCGGGACAGGGGCCATTCAGTACTTC	CASSDAGAGTGAIQYF
.	TRBV28	TRBJ1-1	.	TGTGCCAGCTTATCACAGGGTTTGAACACTGAAGCTTTCTTT	CASLSQGLNTEAFF
TRBD1	TRBV24-1	TRBJ2-1	.	TGTGCCACCAGTGACCCGGGACAGGTGAGCTCCTACAATGAGCAGTTCTTC	CATSDPGQVSSYNEQFF
.	TRBV19	TRBJ2-2	.	TGTGCCAGTAGTATTGGACAGATTTGGGGCGGGGAGCTGTTTTTT	CASSIGQIWGGELFF
.	TRBV5-6	TRBJ2-7	.	TGTGCCAGCAGCTTGGGACAGTCCTACGAGCAGTACTTC	CASSLGQSYEQYF
.	TRBV5-1	TRBJ2-5	.	TGCGCCAGCAGCTTCGCCTCAGGGGCGGGAGAGACCCAGTACTTC	CASSFASGAGETQYF
.	TRBV3-1/TRBV3-2	TRBJ1-1	.	TGTGCCAGCAGCCGGAGGGTAGGGGCGGGGAACACTGAAGCTTTCTTT	CASSRRVGAGNTEAFF
TRBD1	TRBV10-3	TRBJ1-2	.	TGTGCCATCAGTGAGTCACTAGGACAGGGCTTCTATGGCTACACCTTC	CAISESLGQGFYGYTF
.	TRBV30	TRBJ1-5	.	TGTGCCTGGAGTTCCCCAGGTGGGGGGTTCGGGCAGCCCCAGCATTTT	CAWSSPGGGFGQPQHF
.	TRBV11-2	TRBJ2-7	.	TGTGCCAGCAGCTTAGCTTCCAGGGTCGGGTACGAGCAGTACTTC	CASSLASRVGYEQYF
TRBD2	TRBV4-2	TRBJ2-5	once	TGTGCCAGCAGCCTTCACCTTAGCGGGGAGGGATCAGAGACCCAGTACTTC	CASSLHLSGEGSETQYF
.	TRBV3-1/TRBV3-2	TRBJ1-4	.	TGTGCCAGCAGGCAAGACCCGGGGACTAATGAAAAACTGTTTTTT	CASRQDPGTNEKLFF
TRBD1	TRBV9	TRBJ2-5	.	TGTGCCAGCAGCGTCAGACAGGGGGCGCGTGGGGAGACCCAGTACTTC	CASSVRQGARGETQYF
.	TRBV19	TRBJ1-4	.	TGTGCCAGTAGTATCGGGAGAACTAATGAAAAACTGTTTTTT	CASSIGRTNEKLFF
.	TRBV14	TRBJ1-1	.	TGTGCCAGCAGCCAAGACCGACAGACGAGAGCTTTCTTT	CASSQDRQTRAFF
.	TRBV25-1	TRBJ1-4	.	TGTGCCAGCAGGGAGACAGTTACAACTAATGAAAAACTGTTTTTT	CASRETVTTNEKLFF
.	TRBV28	TRBJ1-1	.	TGTGCCAGCAGTTTGTGGGGGCGCGAGGTGACTGAAGCTTTCTTT	CASSLWGREVTEAFF
TRBD2	TRBV6-4	TRBJ2-5	.	TGTGCCAGCAGTGAGGGGCGCGGGAGGGGACAAGAGACCCAGTACTTC	CASSEGRGRGQETQYF
.	TRBV7-9	TRBJ2-6	once	TGTGCCAGCAGCTTAGCAGGGGGCTCTGGGGCCAACGTCCTGACTTTC	CASSLAGGSGANVLTF
.	TRBV11-3	TRBJ1-1	.	TGTGCCAGCAGTCAAACGCGGGGCCCCAGAGTAGCTTTCTTT	CASSQTRGPRVAFF
TRBD1	TRBV18	TRBJ1-1	.	TGTGCCAGCTCACCACCCCGGACAGGGGGCACTGAAGCTTTCTTT	CASSPPRTGGTEAFF
TRBD1	TRBV7-9	TRBJ1-5	.	TGTGCCAGCAGCCACTTCGCGGGACAGGGCGGTAGGTGGGATCAGCCCCAGCATTTT	CASSHFAGQGGRWDQPQHF
TRBD1	TRBV7-9	TRBJ1-2	.	TGTGCCAGCAGCTTAATGTGGGGACCAGGGGGCCGGGTCGGCTATGGCTACACCTTC	CASSLMWGPGGRVGYGYTF
TRBD1	TRBV28	TRBJ2-2	.	TGTGCCAGCAGTTTAGCGGGACAGGGGGCGAACACCGGGGAGCTGTTTTTT	CASSLAGQGANTGELFF
.	TRBV10-3	TRBJ1-1	.	TGTGCCATCGGGGGACAAACCTCGAACACTGAAGCTTTCTTT	CAIGGQTSNTEAFF
.	TRBV9	TRBJ1-1	.	TGTGCCAGCAGCGTAGGTGAGGGGAACACTGAAGCTTTCTTT	CASSVGEGNTEAFF
TRBD1	TRBV7-2	TRBJ2-1	.	TGTGCCAGCAGTTCGGACAGGGGCAATGAGCAGTTCTTC	CASSSDRGNEQFF
TRBD2	TRBV6-5	TRBJ2-3	.	TGTGCCAGCAGCGGGAGGGCCCCCCCAGATACGCAGTATTTT	CASSGRAPPDTQYF
.	TRBV6-1	TRBJ1-1	.	TGTGCCAGCAGGGTCCCTCCGCAGGGTTTCTTT	CASRVPPQGFF
TRBD1	TRBV5-1	TRBJ1-1	.	TGCGCCAGCAGCCCCTTACCGGGACAGAGGGACACTGAAGCTTTCTTT	CASSPLPGQRDTEAFF
TRBD1	TRBV19	TRBJ2-2	.	TGTGCCAGTAGTATAGGGAGACAGGGGGCAAACACCGGGGAGCTGTTTTTT	CASSIGRQGANTGELFF
TRBD1	TRBV19	TRBJ1-1	once	TGTGCCAGTAGTTTGACAGGGGGCATGAACACTGAAGCTTTCTTT	CASSLTGGMNTEAFF
.	TRBV30	TRBJ1-4	.	TGTGCCTGGAGTGAAGGGGCCATTGAGGAAAAACTGTTTTTT	CAWSEGAIEEKLFF
TRBD1	TRBV2	TRBJ2-6	.	TGTGCCAGCAGTTTACAGGGGGCGCCTTCAGGGGCCAACGTCCTGACTTTC	CASSLQGAPSGANVLTF
.	TRBV18	TRBJ2-2	.	TGTGCCAGCTCACCCCAGGGGCTGAACACCGGGGAGCTGTTTTTT	CASSPQGLNTGELFF